The 10 T cell receptor beta chains reported below all come from one sample, sequenced in a study of shared clonotypes between healthy human individuals. Naive CD8 cells comprised CD45RO-negative, CCR7-positively selected cells, excluding terminally differentiated effector memory CD45RA+ cells. Only in-frame clones appear in the TCRdb table, and some are missing; sequencing was by immunoSEQ multiplex PCR. The sample lists millions of clones, under 95% seen once, with about 1.5% in the top ten. Sequencing input: naive CD8+ T cells from PBMCs. These TCRs come from a man younger than 35 in good health. Some clones in this sample may be carry-over from other donors' samples.

This clone has just one count. V is TRBV27 and J is TRBJ2-2, with TRBD2 matching over 14 bases. V lost 4 bases and J lost 6; bases outside the gene matches: 4. CDR1 is MNHEY, CDR2 SMNVEV, per germline (reference sequence). The CDR3 covers 16 residues. This chain's CDR3 is CASSSPGLAGAGELFF. CDR3 nucleotide sequence: TGTGCCAGCAGTTCCCCGGGACTAGCGGGAGCCGGGGAGCTGTTTTTT.

The rearrangement joins TRBV7-8 to TRBJ1-2; D possibly corresponds to TRBD1 (5 bases). V was shortened by 5 bases and J by 4 bases, with 11 bases between the two germline ends. The V gene's germline CDR1 is SGHVS and CDR2 FQNEAQ. The CDR3 has 13 residues. CDR3 nucleotides: TGTGCCAGCAGCACGGGACTTACCTATGGCTACACCTTC. Translating gives CASSTGLTYGYTF.

The chain combines TRBV27 with TRBJ2-7; the D call may be TRBD1 or TRBD2 (5 bases each). The ends were cut back, 5 bases at V and 4 bases at J, with 15 bases in the middle. Per germline, CDR1 MNHEY and CDR2 SMNVEV (reference sequence). This CDR3 is 14 amino acids long. Written as DNA, the CDR3 is TGTGCCAGCAGTCGCCGGGACCCAAGGTACGAGCAGTACTTC. It yields the protein CASSRRDPRYEQYF.

The CDR3 nucleotides are TGTGCCAGCAGCTTAGGGCGACAGGGCCGGGCTTTCTTT. Protein sequence: CASSLGRQGRAFF. The rearrangement links TRBV11-3 to TRBJ1-1, with TRBD1 identical over 7 bases. The CDR3 covers 13 residues. J lost 11 bases, V lost 1 base, and 7 bases had no gene match. CDR1 and CDR2 (germline): SGHNT, YENEEA.

This clone was detected only once. The chain couples TRBV27 to TRBJ1-5; 7 bases fit TRBD1. The CDR3 covers 18 residues. CDR1 and CDR2 (germline): MNHEY, SMNVEV (reference sequence). V shed 5 bases, J shed 2 bases, and the junction held 15 bases outside the gene matches. The CDR3 sequence: CASSLLGPSGGGNQPQHF. DNA of the CDR3: TGTGCCAGCAGTCTACTGGGCCCCTCAGGGGGGGGCAATCAGCCCCAGCATTTT.

With regard to this clone: One end of the junction is discordant with germline, which a read error may explain. V gene TRBV15 combines with J gene TRBJ2-5; possibly TRBD2 for D (5 bases). The CDR3 sequence is 13 residues long. CDR1 is LNHNV and CDR2 is YYDKDF in the germline V gene (reference sequence). DNA for the CDR3: TGTGCCACGGGGAGTCCATCCGGAGAGGCCCAGTACTTC. This translates into CATGSPSGEAQYF.

The chain uses TRBV13 and TRBJ2-7, with 7 positions matching TRBD2. Germline CDR1 and CDR2: PRHDT and FYEKMQ (reference sequence). The CDR3 has 14 residues. V shed 5 bases, J shed 3 bases, and the junction held 7 bases outside the gene matches. CDR3 loop: CASSASGGNYEQYF. CDR3 sequence (DNA): TGTGCCAGCAGCGCATCGGGGGGAAACTACGAGCAGTACTTC.

The chain carries TRBV11-2 and TRBJ2-7; D is possibly TRBD2 (6 bases). The CDR3 sequence is 17 residues long. Trimming removed 0 bases from V and 2 bases from J, with 17 bases in between. Germline V gene lookup returns CDR1 SGHAT and CDR2 FQNNGV. CDR3 loop: CASSLDLGVAATYEQYF. CDR3 sequence (DNA): TGTGCCAGCAGCTTAGACCTCGGGGTAGCGGCAACCTACGAGCAGTACTTC.

The CDR3 is CASSTGQGTDTQYF. For the CDR3, the DNA is TGTGCCAGCAGCACGGGACAGGGGACAGATACGCAGTATTTT. J is TRBJ2-3 and V is TRBV13; 10 bases align to TRBD1. The V segment lost 5 bases and the J segment 3 bases; nucleotides outside the gene matches: 2. Germline CDR1 PRHDT, CDR2 FYEKMQ (reference sequence). The CDR3 covers 14 residues.

This clone was recorded once. The J gene is TRBJ2-2, the V gene TRBV7-9; D uncertain. Germline V gives CDR1 SEHNR, CDR2 FQNEAQ (reference sequence). The V end lost 5 bases, the J end lost 5 bases, and 15 bases lay between the germline ends. This CDR3 has 15 amino acids. The CDR3 here is CASSERRPRTGELFF. In DNA, the CDR3 is TGTGCCAGCAGCGAAAGAAGACCCAGGACCGGGGAGCTGTTTTTT.